This TCR beta chain originates from a study of blood T cell repertoires in COVID-19. Study at large: PBMCs, B-cell-depleted T cells, or T cells provided the cDNA or gDNA that made up the material.

Germline CDR1 is SEHNR and CDR2 is FQNEAQ (reference sequence). The CDR3 totals 15 residues. V lost 5 bases and J lost 5; bases outside the gene matches: 11. TCRdb keeps only in-frame clones here, not all; method: immunoSEQ multiplex PCR. The sample has 90,000 to 120,000 clones, more than 70% seen once; the top ten hold around 6.5%. This TCR derives from a man aged 45 to 65 with active or convalescent COVID-19. The V call is TRBV7-9, the J call TRBJ2-7, with 8 bases aligning to TRBD1. Material for sequencing was peripheral blood. The CDR3: CASSLLGRGPDEQYF. Here the CDR3 DNA reads TGTGCCAGCAGCCTACTTGGCAGGGGGCCTGACGAGCAGTACTTC.